This TCR beta chain was captured by sequencing in a study of cytomegalovirus exposure and HLA in healthy donors. The study, taken as a whole, reports: Later analysis identified a missense DCLRE1C variant that was linked to TCR beta V- and J-gene trimming.

The PCR contained 60 Vbeta and 13 Jbeta primers. The table came from immunoSEQ multiplex PCR; TCRdb's copy has only in-frame clones and leaves some out. The sample includes over 120,000 clones, approximately 80% seen only once; the top ten take 1.4%. Turning to this clone: What it recognizes is unknown.

This clonotype was sampled from a man aged 30 to 39 in good health and CMV-seropositive. The material sequenced was PBMCs.

CDR3 region: CASSPRTGGSETQYF. The CDR3 DNA is TGTGCCAGCTCACCCAGGACAGGGGGCAGCGAGACCCAGTACTTC. The chain carries TRBV18 and TRBJ2-5, with 11 nucleotides matching TRBD1. The V gene's germline CDR1 is KGHSH and CDR2 LQKENI. The CDR3 totals 15 residues. The V and J ends lost 3 bases and 5 bases, in that order; junction bases with no gene match: 5.